A single sample gave rise to the 17 T cell receptor beta chains below, sequenced in a study of blood T cell repertoires in COVID-19. The method was immunoSEQ multiplex PCR; TCRdb's version includes in-frame clones alone and lacks a portion of them. This sample has under 500,000 clones, with about 90% found just once. The sequenced material came from PBMCs or T cells enriched from blood (not recorded which). These receptors came from a woman younger than 30 with acute COVID-19.

The chain couples TRBV4-1 to TRBJ2-5, with 8 nucleotides matching TRBD1. This CDR3 region has 14 residues. The junction had 2 bases not matched to a gene; V was cut back by 4 bases and J by 1 base. Germline CDR1 and CDR2: MGHRA and YSYEKL. CDR3 nucleotide sequence: TGCGCCAGCAGCCGGACAGGGCCCCAAGAGACCCAGTACTTC. Translation gives CASSRTGPQETQYF.

This chain uses TRBV5-1 with TRBJ1-1; TRBD1 matches at 10 bases. CDR1 is SGHRS and CDR2 is YFSETQ in the germline V gene. The CDR3 sequence is 14 residues long. The V segment lost 5 bases and the J segment 0 bases; nucleotides outside the gene matches: 1. The CDR3: CASRDRGLNTEAFF. In DNA form, the CDR3 reads TGCGCCAGCAGAGACAGGGGGCTGAACACTGAAGCTTTCTTT.

The rearrangement links TRBV29-1 to TRBJ1-1, with TRBD1 matching 9 bases. The V segment lost 3 bases and the J segment 1 base; nucleotides outside the gene matches: 3. This CDR3 spans 14 amino acids. CDR1 and CDR2 from the germline V gene are SQVTM and ANQGSEA. The CDR3 loop reads CSVDLGQGNTEAFF. The CDR3, as DNA: TGCAGCGTTGATCTGGGACAGGGGAACACTGAAGCTTTCTTT. Full variable domain (outside the CDR3, taken from reference TRBV29-1 and TRBJ1-1): SAVISQKPSRDICQRGTSLTIQCQVDSQVTMMFWYRQQPGQSLTLIATANQGSEATYESGFVIDKFPISRPNLTFSTLTVSNMSPEDSSIYLCSVDLGQGNTEAFFGQGTRLTVV.

V is TRBV5-1 and J is TRBJ2-7; 9 bases line up with TRBD1. With 4 bases clipped from V and 3 bases from J, the junction kept 5 bases outside the gene matches. The CDR3 runs 14 residues. Germline V CDR1 and CDR2: SGHRS, YFSETQ. The CDR3 here is CASSAPGQGYEQYF. The CDR3 nucleotides read TGCGCCAGCAGCGCACCGGGACAGGGCTACGAGCAGTACTTC.

The V call is TRBV18, the J call TRBJ1-3; D call uncertain. V lost 3 bases to trimming and J lost 3 bases, with 15 bases between them. CDR3 length: 16 amino acids. CDR1 is KGHSH and CDR2 is LQKENI in the germline V gene. The CDR3 bases are TGTGCCAGCTCACCTCCCCTGGGCGCCTTTGGAAACACCATATATTTT. Translation gives CASSPPLGAFGNTIYF.

As DNA, the CDR3 is TGCGCCAGCAGAGGGACAGATAATACGCAGTATTTT. Translating gives CASRGTDNTQYF. The gene calls are TRBV5-1 and TRBJ2-3; TRBD1 matches 7 bases. The CDR3 consists of 12 residues. The trim removed 5 bases at V and 7 bases at J, leaving 4 bases unmatched. Germline assignment: CDR1 SGHRS and CDR2 YFSETQ. Based on the CDR3 plus reference TRBV5-1 and TRBJ2-3, the full variable domain is KAGVTQTPRYLIKTRGQQVTLSCSPISGHRSVSWYQQTPGQGLQFLFEYFSETQRNKGNFPGRFSGRQFSNSRSEMNVSTLELGDSALYLCASRGTDNTQYFGPGTRLTVL.

A few counts support this clone. The same CDR3 also results from other DNA sequences found in this sample. The V call is TRBV5-4, the J call TRBJ1-5; TRBD1 matches at 11 bases. Germline loops: CDR1 SGHNT, CDR2 YYREEE (reference sequence). The V segment lost 4 bases and the J segment 4 bases; nucleotides outside the gene matches: 4. The CDR3 is made up of 15 amino acids. In DNA form, the CDR3 reads TGTGCCAGCAGCGAAGGACAGGGGGCTAATCAGCCCCAGCATTTT. This codes for CASSEGQGANQPQHF.

V and J are TRBV7-3 and TRBJ1-6, with D unclear. Looked up from germline, CDR1 is SGHTA and CDR2 is FQGTGA. The V gene lost 4 bases and the J gene lost 9 bases, with 16 bases spanning the gap. The CDR3 has 15 residues. The CDR3 spells CASSSQSDEVSPLHF. The CDR3 DNA reads as TGTGCCAGCAGCTCCCAGTCAGATGAAGTTTCACCCCTCCACTTT.

As regards this clone: The sample has other DNA sequences that encode this CDR3 too. The chain uses TRBV4-1 and TRBJ1-5; D is perhaps TRBD1 (5 bases). Between the trimmed V and J ends, which lost 1 base and 2 bases, there was a span of 9 bases. Germline CDR1 and CDR2: MGHRA and YSYEKL. The CDR3 consists of 15 residues. CDR3 residues: CASSQVQGGNQPQHF. The CDR3 nucleotides read TGCGCCAGCAGCCAAGTCCAAGGGGGCAATCAGCCCCAGCATTTT.

This clone was seen more than once but under ten times. The V call is TRBV3-1 (or the pseudogene TRBV3-2), the J call TRBJ2-1; 14 bases fit TRBD2. Losses at the gene ends were 0 bases for V and 7 bases for J; bases not matched to a gene: 5. CDR1 and CDR2 (germline): LGHDT, YNNKEL (reference sequence). The CDR3 is made up of 17 amino acids. CDR3 region: CASSQDKGLAGVNEQFF. The CDR3 DNA reads as TGTGCCAGCAGCCAAGATAAGGGACTAGCGGGAGTAAATGAGCAGTTCTTC.

The chain uses TRBV10-1 and TRBJ2-1, with TRBD1 matching over 11 bases. Trimming took 0 bases from V and 7 from J; bases not matched to a gene: 2. The CDR3 totals 15 residues. Germline V CDR1 and CDR2: WNHNN, SYGVQD (reference sequence). CDR3 sequence: CASSESGQGANEQFF. Written as DNA, the CDR3 is TGCGCCAGCAGTGAGTCAGGACAGGGGGCAAATGAGCAGTTCTTC.

The chain joins TRBV13 to TRBJ1-5, with D possibly TRBD1 on 5 matching bases. CDR1 and CDR2 from the germline V gene are PRHDT and FYEKMQ (reference sequence). The CDR3 covers 12 residues. V was trimmed by 8 bases and J by 4 bases, leaving 9 bases between them. CDR3 protein: CASSSGNQPQHF. Written as DNA, the CDR3 is TGTGCCAGCTCCTCAGGGAATCAGCCCCAGCATTTT.

V and J are TRBV7-9 and TRBJ1-1; D may be TRBD1 (6 bases). Germline V lookup: CDR1 SEHNR, CDR2 FQNEAQ (reference sequence). The length of the CDR3 is 15 residues. Trimming left V 5 bases short and J 4 bases short, with 17 bases between. For the CDR3, the DNA is TGTGCCAGCAGCGAAGGAGATGGGGGCTTCACTGAAGCTTTCTTT. Protein product: CASSEGDGGFTEAFF. The whole variable domain, filled in from reference TRBV7-9 and TRBJ1-1, reads DTGVSQNPRHKITKRGQNVTFRCDPISEHNRLYWYRQTLGQGPEFLTYFQNEAQLEKSRLLSDRFSAERPKGSFSTLEIQRTEQGDSAMYLCASSEGDGGFTEAFFGQGTRLTVV.

This chain joins TRBV5-4 and TRBJ2-2, with 9 bases lining up with TRBD2. Trimming removed 4 bases from V and 7 bases from J; junction bases left unmatched: 14. The germline V gene has CDR1 SGHNT and CDR2 YYREEE (reference sequence). The CDR3 runs 17 residues. CDR3 sequence: CASSAELSGRGGGELFF. In nucleotides, the CDR3 is TGTGCCAGCAGCGCCGAACTTAGCGGGAGAGGCGGCGGGGAGCTGTTTTTT.

The chain uses TRBV7-2 and TRBJ2-3; 8 bases line up with TRBD2. The CDR3 has 16 residues. The germline gives CDR1 SGHTA, CDR2 FQGNSA. J gave up 4 bases and V 3 bases, and 9 bases lay outside the gene matches. This CDR3 reads CASSLLGREVADTQYF. The DNA of the CDR3 is TGTGCCAGCAGCTTGCTCGGGAGGGAGGTTGCAGATACGCAGTATTTT. The variable domain in full, with the rest retrieved from reference TRBV7-2 and TRBJ2-3, is GAGVSQSPSNKVTEKGKDVELRCDPISGHTALYWYRQSLGQGLEFLIYFQGNSAPDKSGLPSDRFSAERTGGSVSTLTIQRTQQEDSAVYLCASSLLGREVADTQYFGPGTRLTVL.

The J gene is TRBJ1-2, the V gene TRBV29-1; unclear D gene. V lost 6 bases and J 6 bases, leaving 11 bases between the germline ends. The germline V gene has CDR1 SQVTM and CDR2 ANQGSEA. CDR3 length equals 11 residues. CDR3 sequence reads: CSVKVADGYTF. CDR3 nucleotides: TGCAGCGTGAAGGTGGCGGATGGCTACACCTTC.

This sequence joins TRBV10-2 and TRBJ1-5, with a weak D call TRBD1 (6 bases). V was pared by 6 bases and J by 1 base, with 10 bases between. The CDR3 has 14 amino acids. The germline CDR1 and CDR2 sequences are WSHSY and SAAADI. The CDR3 bases are TGCGCCAGCAGAGACAGGTGGAGCAATCAGCCCCAGCATTTT. This encodes CASRDRWSNQPQHF.